This T cell receptor (beta chain) emerged from a study of radiotherapy plus CTLA-4 blockade in lung cancer. For the study at large: 15% to 20% of patients responded objectively, and roughly 34% achieved disease control. Points from the study as a whole: Radiotherapy with ipilimumab was followed by blood expansion of tumor-derived clones.

As concerns this clone: Its antigen is not identified.

Using immunoSEQ multiplex PCR, the repertoire was profiled, and TCRdb retains in-frame clones only, with some absent. The sample lists approximately 89,000 clones, under 80% occurring once. This sequence was found in a human donor with non-small cell lung cancer who had a partial response to radiotherapy plus ipilimumab. Some clones in this sample may be carry-over from other donors' samples. The sample here was peripheral blood, taken from a patient treated with radiotherapy plus ipilimumab.

In nucleotides, the CDR3 is TGTGCCTGGAGTGTACTAGCAGGACGGGGCTACACCTTC. Translated: CAWSVLAGRGYTF. The gene calls are TRBV30 and TRBJ1-2; D is ambiguous. CDR1 GTSNPN and CDR2 SVGIG come from the germline V gene (reference sequence). The CDR3 contains 13 residues. Between the trimmed V and J ends, which lost 0 bases and 8 bases, there was a span of 13 bases. The full variable domain, completed using reference TRBV30 and TRBJ1-2, is SQTIHQWPATLVQPVGSPLSLECTVEGTSNPNLYWYRQAAGRGLQLLFYSVGIGQISSEVPQNLSASRPQDRQFILSSKKLLLSDSGFYLCAWSVLAGRGYTFGSGTRLTVV.